This T cell receptor beta chain was recovered during a study of blood T cell repertoires in COVID-19. Assay used: immunoSEQ multiplex PCR; TCRdb lists only in-frame clones, some missing. The sample includes roughly 200,000 clones, 80% to 90% of them seen just once. V was clipped by 8 bases and J by 2 bases, with 16 bases between them. The CDR3 has 14 amino acids. The germline gives CDR1 KGHSH, CDR2 LQKENI. Specimen: peripheral blood. The genes are TRBV18 and TRBJ2-7; D may be TRBD2 (6 bases). This clonotype was obtained from an elderly woman with acute or convalescent COVID-19. The CDR3 DNA is TGTGCCAGCGGCGGGGCAGGCATTACCTACGAGCAGTACTTC. This sequence encodes CASGGAGITYEQYF.